The rows below give T cell receptor beta chains drawn from one sample of a study of post-analysis software for immune sequencing data. TCRdb called the PCR reads again in MiXCR, with one record for every CDR3 protein. This sample has about 800,000 distinct CDR3 sequences, with just under 30% found just once. Sequenced: blood. The receptors derive from a girl aged 5 to 17 with multiple sclerosis. The CDR3 runs from the conserved cysteine through the conserved F or W. The order of the fields is clone size, V gene, D gene, J gene, CDR3 DNA, CDR3 protein. D genes are given only for firm matches. Clone size is shown for a subset of rows, as once, few, many or a class of expanded clone.

size: few; V: TRBV12-3/TRBV12-4; D: -; J: TRBJ1-1; DNA: TGTGCCAGCACCTACGGGTACACTGAAGCTTTCTTT; CDR3: CASTYGYTEAFF
size: -; V: TRBV11-2; D: -; J: TRBJ1-1; DNA: TGTGCCAGCAGCTTAGATCGGGCGAGGTCAGGGAACACTGAAGCTTTCTTT; CDR3: CASSLDRARSGNTEAFF
size: few; V: TRBV28; D: -; J: TRBJ2-6; DNA: TGTGCCAGCAGTCCGGCCCTTGGGGCCAACGTCCTGACTTTC; CDR3: CASSPALGANVLTF
size: -; V: TRBV28; D: -; J: TRBJ2-7; DNA: TGTGCCAGCAGTCAGACCATCCCCGCCTACGAGCAGTACTTC; CDR3: CASSQTIPAYEQYF
size: few; V: TRBV10-3; D: -; J: TRBJ2-1; DNA: TGTGCCACGCGCCGAGGGAGCCAGGGTAATGAGCAGTTCTTC; CDR3: CATRRGSQGNEQFF
size: -; V: TRBV6-2/TRBV6-3; D: TRBD1; J: TRBJ2-1; DNA: TGCGCCGGCAGTTACCGACTGGGGAGGACAGGGTGGGACAATGAGCAGTTCTTC; CDR3: CAGSYRLGRTGWDNEQFF
size: few; V: TRBV7-2; D: -; J: TRBJ1-2; DNA: TGTGCCAGCAGTTCACCCGGACCCGGCTATGGCTACACCTTC; CDR3: CASSSPGPGYGYTF
size: medium-sized; V: TRBV6-5; D: TRBD1; J: TRBJ2-1; DNA: TGTGCCACTTATGACAGGGACGGAAATGAGCAGTTCTTC; CDR3: CATYDRDGNEQFF
size: -; V: TRBV3-1; D: -; J: TRBJ2-3; DNA: TGTGCCAGCAGCCAAGATCCTGCCACAGATACGCAGTATTTT; CDR3: CASSQDPATDTQYF
size: -; V: TRBV20-1; D: TRBD2; J: TRBJ2-1; DNA: TGCAGTGCTCCAAGGACTAGTAACGATGAGCAGTTCTTC; CDR3: CSAPRTSNDEQFF
size: once; V: TRBV20-1; D: TRBD2; J: TRBJ2-3; DNA: TGCAGTGCCGGAAGACTAGCGGGAGCAGATACGCAGTATTTT; CDR3: CSAGRLAGADTQYF
size: -; V: TRBV20-1; D: -; J: TRBJ2-5; DNA: TGCAGTGCTCAGCCCTCGTTACATGAGCAGTACTTC; CDR3: CSAQPSLHEQYF
size: -; V: TRBV20-1; D: -; J: TRBJ2-1; DNA: TGCAGCGTCGGGGGCGGTGAGCAGTTCTTC; CDR3: CSVGGGEQFF
size: many; V: TRBV7-2; D: -; J: TRBJ2-7; DNA: TGTGCCAGCAGCTTAGGATCCCCCTACGAGCAGTACTTC; CDR3: CASSLGSPYEQYF
size: -; V: TRBV5-1; D: -; J: TRBJ2-3; DNA: TGCGCCAGCGCCCTCTTGTCTCTCACAGATACGCAGTATTTT; CDR3: CASALLSLTDTQYF
size: once; V: TRBV9; D: TRBD1; J: TRBJ1-5; DNA: TGTGCCAGCAGCGCGGGACAGAATAGCAATCAGCCCCAGCATTTT; CDR3: CASSAGQNSNQPQHF
size: few; V: TRBV7-2; D: TRBD2; J: TRBJ2-7; DNA: TGTGCCAGCAGCTTATTTCCTAGCGGGAGGGACCCCTACGAGCAGTACTTC; CDR3: CASSLFPSGRDPYEQYF
size: -; V: TRBV28; D: TRBD1; J: TRBJ1-2; DNA: TGTGCCAGCCGAGACAGGGGTCTATCTAACTATGGCTACACCTTC; CDR3: CASRDRGLSNYGYTF
size: once; V: TRBV7-2; D: TRBD1; J: TRBJ2-3; DNA: TGTGCCAGCAGCGCCCGGAGACAGGGACCAAGCACAGATGCGCAGTATTTT; CDR3: CASSARRQGPSTDAQYF
size: -; V: TRBV20-1; D: TRBD2; J: TRBJ2-1; DNA: TGCAGTGCTAGACCACACCGTCGGGGGGACGGGGGGGATGAGCAGTTCTTC; CDR3: CSARPHRRGDGGDEQFF
size: few; V: TRBV7-2; D: -; J: TRBJ2-7; DNA: TGTGCCAGCAGCCCCCTCCCGAGCTCCTACGAGCAGTACTTC; CDR3: CASSPLPSSYEQYF
size: -; V: TRBV20-1; D: TRBD2; J: TRBJ2-7; DNA: TGCAGTGCCCGCGGGCTACCGGGAGGCCGCTACGAGCAGTACTTC; CDR3: CSARGLPGGRYEQYF
size: -; V: TRBV6-1; D: -; J: TRBJ2-1; DNA: TGTGCCGGCTCAGTCTACAATGAGCAGTTCTTC; CDR3: CAGSVYNEQFF
size: -; V: TRBV29-1; D: TRBD1; J: TRBJ2-7; DNA: TGCAGCGTTGAATTAGCAGGGACAGGGCGCTACGAGCAGTACTTC; CDR3: CSVELAGTGRYEQYF
size: -; V: TRBV20-1; D: TRBD1; J: TRBJ1-5; DNA: TGCAGTGCCCTCCCGGGACAGGGAGATCAGCCCCAGCATTTT; CDR3: CSALPGQGDQPQHF
size: -; V: TRBV4-1; D: -; J: TRBJ1-1; DNA: TGCGCCAGCAGCCAAGATTCCACCCGGGCTTTCTTT; CDR3: CASSQDSTRAFF
size: -; V: TRBV7-2; D: -; J: TRBJ1-2; DNA: TGTGCCAGCAACCGGGGGCTGGGGGGCTACACCTTC; CDR3: CASNRGLGGYTF
size: few; V: TRBV20-1; D: -; J: TRBJ2-3; DNA: TGCAGTGCTAGATCGGGACTGGAATACACAGATACGCAGTATTTT; CDR3: CSARSGLEYTDTQYF
size: -; V: TRBV5-1; D: -; J: TRBJ2-1; DNA: TGCGCCAGCAGCCCCCAGACAGGTAGCTACAATGAGCAGTTCTTC; CDR3: CASSPQTGSYNEQFF
size: few; V: TRBV9; D: TRBD1; J: TRBJ1-2; DNA: TGTGCCAGCAGCCGGGACAGACATTATGGCTACACCTTC; CDR3: CASSRDRHYGYTF
size: few; V: TRBV27; D: TRBD1; J: TRBJ2-5; DNA: TGTGCCAGCAGTTTTGGAGGACAGGGAAAGACCCAGTACTTC; CDR3: CASSFGGQGKTQYF
size: few; V: TRBV5-5; D: -; J: TRBJ2-7; DNA: TGTGCCAGCAGCTTGTCCCCGGTAGACTACGAGCAGTACTTC; CDR3: CASSLSPVDYEQYF